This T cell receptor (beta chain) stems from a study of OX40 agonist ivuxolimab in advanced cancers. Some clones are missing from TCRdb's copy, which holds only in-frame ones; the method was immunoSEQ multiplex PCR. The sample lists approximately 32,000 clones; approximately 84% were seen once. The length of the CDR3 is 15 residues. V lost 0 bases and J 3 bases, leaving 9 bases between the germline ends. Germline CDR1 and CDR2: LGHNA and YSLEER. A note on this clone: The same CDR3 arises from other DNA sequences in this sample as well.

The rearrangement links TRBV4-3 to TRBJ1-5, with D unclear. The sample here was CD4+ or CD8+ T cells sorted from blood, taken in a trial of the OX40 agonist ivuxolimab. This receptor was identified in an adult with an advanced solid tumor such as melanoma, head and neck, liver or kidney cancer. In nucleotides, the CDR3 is TGCGCCAGCAGCCAAGATGGGTCAATCAATCAGCCCCAGCATTTT. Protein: CASSQDGSINQPQHF.